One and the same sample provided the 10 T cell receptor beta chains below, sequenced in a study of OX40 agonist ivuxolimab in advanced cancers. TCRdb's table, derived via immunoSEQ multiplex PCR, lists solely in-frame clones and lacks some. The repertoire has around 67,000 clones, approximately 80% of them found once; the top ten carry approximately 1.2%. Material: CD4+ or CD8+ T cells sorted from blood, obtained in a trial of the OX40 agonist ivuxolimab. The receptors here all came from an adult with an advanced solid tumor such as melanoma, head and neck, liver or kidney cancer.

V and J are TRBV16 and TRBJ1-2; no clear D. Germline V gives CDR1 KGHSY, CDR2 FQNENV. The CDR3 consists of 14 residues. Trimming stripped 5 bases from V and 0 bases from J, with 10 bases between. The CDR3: CASSRERANYGYTF. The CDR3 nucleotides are TGTGCCAGCAGCAGGGAACGGGCTAACTATGGCTACACCTTC.

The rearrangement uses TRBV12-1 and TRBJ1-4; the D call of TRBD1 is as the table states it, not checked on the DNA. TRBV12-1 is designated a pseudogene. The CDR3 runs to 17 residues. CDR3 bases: TGTGCCAGCAGCTTTACCAGGGACAGGGGGTTTAATGAAAAACTGTTTTTT. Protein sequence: CASSFTRDRGFNEKLFF.

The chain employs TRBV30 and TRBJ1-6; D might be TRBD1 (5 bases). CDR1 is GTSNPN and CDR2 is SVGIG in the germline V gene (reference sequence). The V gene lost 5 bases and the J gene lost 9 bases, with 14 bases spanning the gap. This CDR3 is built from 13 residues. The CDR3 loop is CAWARGVGSPLHF. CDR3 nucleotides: TGTGCCTGGGCCCGAGGGGTAGGTTCACCCCTCCACTTT.

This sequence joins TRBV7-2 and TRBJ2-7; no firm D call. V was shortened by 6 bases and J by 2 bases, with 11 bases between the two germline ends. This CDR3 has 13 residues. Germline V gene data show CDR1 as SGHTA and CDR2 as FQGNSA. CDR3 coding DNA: TGTGCCAGCAGTCGCATAAGGGCCTACGAGCAGTACTTC. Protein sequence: CASSRIRAYEQYF.

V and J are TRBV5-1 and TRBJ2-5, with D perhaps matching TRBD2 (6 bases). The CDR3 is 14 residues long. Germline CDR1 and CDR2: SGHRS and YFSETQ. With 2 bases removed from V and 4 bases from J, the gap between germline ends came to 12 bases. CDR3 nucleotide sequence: TGCGCCAGCAGCTTCGGGCGACTAGGAGAGACCCAGTACTTC. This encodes CASSFGRLGETQYF.

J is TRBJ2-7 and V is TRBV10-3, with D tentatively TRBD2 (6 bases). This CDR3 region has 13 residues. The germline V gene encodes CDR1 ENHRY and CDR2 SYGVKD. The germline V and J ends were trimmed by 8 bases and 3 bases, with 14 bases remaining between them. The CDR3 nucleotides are TGTGCCATCCTTCGGGGGATGGGCTACGAGCAGTACTTC. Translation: CAILRGMGYEQYF.

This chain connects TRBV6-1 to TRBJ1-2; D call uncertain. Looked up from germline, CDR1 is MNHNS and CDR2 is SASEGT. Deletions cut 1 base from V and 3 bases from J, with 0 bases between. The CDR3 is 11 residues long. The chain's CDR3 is CASSEDYGYTF. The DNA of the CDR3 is TGTGCCAGCAGTGAAGACTATGGCTACACCTTC.

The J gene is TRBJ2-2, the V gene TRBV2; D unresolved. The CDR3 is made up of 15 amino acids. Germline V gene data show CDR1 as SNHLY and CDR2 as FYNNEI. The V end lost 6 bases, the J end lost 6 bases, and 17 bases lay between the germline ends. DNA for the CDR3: TGTGCCAGCAGGCCCTCACTGTTTGGGGCCGGGGAGCTGTTTTTT. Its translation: CASRPSLFGAGELFF.

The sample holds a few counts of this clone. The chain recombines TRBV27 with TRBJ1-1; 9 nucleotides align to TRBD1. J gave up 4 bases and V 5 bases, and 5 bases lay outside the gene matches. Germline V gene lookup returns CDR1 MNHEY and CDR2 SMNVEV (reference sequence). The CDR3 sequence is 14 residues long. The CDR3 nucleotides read TGTGCCAGCAGTCTCAGACAGGGGGGCACTGAAGCTTTCTTT. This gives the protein CASSLRQGGTEAFF.

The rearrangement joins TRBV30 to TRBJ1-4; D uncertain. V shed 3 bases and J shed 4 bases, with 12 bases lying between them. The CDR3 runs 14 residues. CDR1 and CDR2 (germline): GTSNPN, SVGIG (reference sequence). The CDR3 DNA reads TGTGCCTGGAGCCCCCTCGGATTTAATGAAAAACTGTTTTTT. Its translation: CAWSPLGFNEKLFF. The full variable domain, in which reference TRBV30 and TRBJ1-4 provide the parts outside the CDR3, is SQTIHQWPATLVQPVGSPLSLECTVEGTSNPNLYWYRQAAGRGLQLLFYSVGIGQISSEVPQNLSASRPQDRQFILSSKKLLLSDSGFYLCAWSPLGFNEKLFFGSGTQLSVL.